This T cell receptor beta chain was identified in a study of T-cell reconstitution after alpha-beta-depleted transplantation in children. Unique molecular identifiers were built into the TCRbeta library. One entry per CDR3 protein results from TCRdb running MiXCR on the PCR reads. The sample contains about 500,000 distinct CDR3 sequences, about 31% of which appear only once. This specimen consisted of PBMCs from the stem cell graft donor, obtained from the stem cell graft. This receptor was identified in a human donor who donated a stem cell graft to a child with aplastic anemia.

The CDR3: CACSSTVLNTEAFF. The DNA of the CDR3 is TGTGCCTGCTCATCGACAGTTTTGAACACTGAAGCTTTCTTT. The rearrangement joins TRBV6-1 to TRBJ1-1; a weak D match, TRBD1 (5 bases). The CDR3 runs 14 residues. Trimming shortened V by 11 bases and J by 0 bases, and 16 bases separated the two germline ends. In germline, CDR1 is MNHNS, CDR2 SASEGT.